This entry lists 2 T cell receptor beta chains sequenced from one sample in a study of T-cell memory formation after mild COVID-19. MiXCR, applied by TCRdb to the 5' RACE reads, yields one record per CDR3 protein. The sample records fewer than 150,000 distinct CDR3 sequences, 13% to 15% being singletons. Sequencing was carried out using PBMCs or a T cell subset sorted from them (not recorded which). These receptors were taken from an adult woman who had mild COVID-19 (a few samples of this study predate the infection). Cell type and time point are not known.

CDR3: CASSAGTSNEQFF. The CDR3 region has the DNA TGTGCCAGCAGTGCGGGGACTTCGAATGAGCAGTTCTTC. The gene calls are TRBV12-3 or TRBV12-4 and TRBJ2-1, with D possibly matching TRBD2 (6 bases). CDR3 size: 13 residues. Trimming removed 5 bases from V and 7 bases from J, with 12 bases in between.

The chain is built from TRBV9 and TRBJ1-6; TRBD1 matches 10 bases. Trimming took 3 bases from V and 7 from J; bases not matched to a gene: 7. From germline, CDR1 is SGDLS and CDR2 YYNGEE. This CDR3 has 16 residues. The CDR3 DNA is TGTGCCAGCAGCGCTCCTAGACAGGGGGCGAATTCACCCCTCCACTTT. Its protein product is CASSAPRQGANSPLHF. The full variable domain, in which reference TRBV9 and TRBJ1-6 provide the parts outside the CDR3, is DSGVTQTPKHLITATGQRVTLRCSPRSGDLSVYWYQQSLDQGLQFLIQYYNGEERAKGNILERFSAQQFPDLHSELNLSSLELGDSALYFCASSAPRQGANSPLHFGNGTRLTVT.